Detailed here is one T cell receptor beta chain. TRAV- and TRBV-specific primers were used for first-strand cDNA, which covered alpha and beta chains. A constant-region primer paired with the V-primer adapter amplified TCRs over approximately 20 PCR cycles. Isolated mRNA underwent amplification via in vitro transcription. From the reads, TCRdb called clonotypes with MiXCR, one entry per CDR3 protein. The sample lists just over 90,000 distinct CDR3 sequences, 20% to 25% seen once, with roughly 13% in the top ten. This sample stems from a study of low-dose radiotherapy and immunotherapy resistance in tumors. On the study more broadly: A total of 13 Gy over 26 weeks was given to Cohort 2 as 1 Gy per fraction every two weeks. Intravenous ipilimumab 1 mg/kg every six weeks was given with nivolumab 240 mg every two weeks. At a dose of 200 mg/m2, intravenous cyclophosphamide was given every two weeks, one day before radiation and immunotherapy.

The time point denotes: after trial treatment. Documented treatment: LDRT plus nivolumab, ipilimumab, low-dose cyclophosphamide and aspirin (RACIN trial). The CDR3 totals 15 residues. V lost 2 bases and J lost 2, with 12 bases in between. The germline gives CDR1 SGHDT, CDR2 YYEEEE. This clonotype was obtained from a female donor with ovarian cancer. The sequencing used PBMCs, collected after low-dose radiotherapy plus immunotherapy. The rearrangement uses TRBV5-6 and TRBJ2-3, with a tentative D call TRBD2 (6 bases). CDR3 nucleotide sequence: TGTGCCAGCAGCTTCGGACTACTCAACACAGATACGCAGTATTTT. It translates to CASSFGLLNTDTQYF.